These 14 T cell receptor beta chains were sequenced from one sample in a study of cytotoxic CD8 clonotypes in ibrutinib-treated CLL. Sequenced by immunoSEQ multiplex PCR; TCRdb stores in-frame clones only, minus some. The sample has about 140,000 clones, about 78% seen once. The material was PBMCs, obtained after 24 months of ibrutinib treatment. All receptors come from a human donor with chronic lymphocytic leukemia.

This clone was counted a single time. The V call is TRBV5-1, the J call TRBJ2-7, with 10 bases lining up with TRBD2. The germline V gene encodes CDR1 SGHRS and CDR2 YFSETQ. The J segment lost 2 bases and the V segment lost 6 bases, leaving 8 bases of the junction unmatched. This CDR3 comprises 15 residues. The CDR3 nucleotides are TGCGCCAGCACCCAGCGGACTAGCGGAACCTACGAGCAGTACTTC. This encodes CASTQRTSGTYEQYF.

The CDR3 DNA follows: TGCAGCGCCCAGGGACTAGCGGGCACCGGGGAGCTGTTTTTT. This gives the protein CSAQGLAGTGELFF. V is TRBV29-1 and J is TRBJ2-2; 12 positions match TRBD2. This CDR3 has 14 residues. V lost 7 bases to trimming and J lost 4 bases; unmatched junction nucleotides: 4. Germline V gene data show CDR1 as SQVTM and CDR2 as ANQGSEA.

V and J are TRBV19 and TRBJ2-1; D unresolved. V gave up 4 bases and J gave up 2 bases, with 12 bases separating them. The CDR3 loop spans 15 amino acids. Germline CDR1 is LNHDA and CDR2 is SQIVND (reference sequence). The CDR3 region has the DNA TGTGCCAGTAGTAGGAGCTGGGTCCCCTACAATGAGCAGTTCTTC. Translating gives CASSRSWVPYNEQFF.

In regard to this clone: Other DNA sequences in this sample translate to the same CDR3. The genes are TRBV18 and TRBJ2-7; no firm D call. Germline loops: CDR1 KGHSH, CDR2 LQKENI. The V gene lost 3 bases and the J gene lost 5 bases, with 5 bases spanning the gap. The CDR3 runs to 11 residues. In DNA form, the CDR3 reads TGTGCCAGCTCACCGGGCCACGAGCAGTACTTC. Its protein product is CASSPGHEQYF.

J is TRBJ2-2 and V is TRBV28; D not resolved. The CDR3 totals 14 residues. Between the trimmed V and J ends, which lost 8 bases and 4 bases, there was a span of 14 bases. Germline V gene lookup returns CDR1 MDHEN and CDR2 SYDVKM. The CDR3 nucleotides read TGTGCCAGCCATGTGGGGTTGGGCACCGGGGAGCTGTTTTTT. This translates into CASHVGLGTGELFF.

V is TRBV19 and J is TRBJ1-1; possible D gene TRBD1, 5 bases. Deletions cut 6 bases from V and 0 bases from J, with 20 bases between. The germline V gene has CDR1 LNHDA and CDR2 SQIVND (reference sequence). This CDR3 spans 17 amino acids. The CDR3 region is CASSAARFRGMNTEAFF. CDR3 nucleotide sequence: TGTGCCAGTAGCGCCGCGAGGTTTCGGGGGATGAACACTGAAGCTTTCTTT.

This clone was picked up a small number of times. The chain combines TRBV15 with TRBJ1-4; 10 bases are a match to TRBD1. This CDR3 has 15 residues. V shed 6 bases and J 8 bases; nucleotides not matched to a gene: 9. Germline CDR1 reads LNHNV; CDR2 reads YYDKDF (reference sequence). This chain's CDR3 is CATSRQGAVPEKLFF. CDR3 sequence (DNA): TGTGCCACCAGTAGACAGGGGGCCGTCCCGGAAAAACTGTTTTTT.

J is TRBJ2-3 and V is TRBV28; 14 bases align to TRBD2. Germline trimming cut 5 bases from V and 12 bases from J; bases unmatched to any gene: 4. Germline-derived CDR1 and CDR2 are MDHEN and SYDVKM. The CDR3 runs to 13 residues. In DNA form, the CDR3 reads TGTGCCAGCAGTGAGGGACTAGCGGGGGATCAGTATTTT. This translates into CASSEGLAGDQYF. The whole variable domain, remainder taken from reference TRBV28 and TRBJ2-3, is DVKVTQSSRYLVKRTGEKVFLECVQDMDHENMFWYRQDPGLGLRLIYFSYDVKMKEKGDIPEGYSVSREKKERFSLILESASTNQTSMYLCASSEGLAGDQYFGPGTRLTVL.

This clone was found a few times. This CDR3 is CASSSHLRGRDYEQYF. CDR3 in DNA: TGTGCCAGCAGTTCACACCTCAGGGGACGGGACTACGAGCAGTACTTC. The chain has TRBV28 and TRBJ2-7; tentative D call: TRBD1 (6 bases). The germline CDR1 and CDR2 sequences are MDHEN and SYDVKM. The V gene lost 4 bases and the J gene lost 3 bases, with 19 bases spanning the gap. The CDR3 runs 16 residues.

The chain joins TRBV5-1 to TRBJ2-6, with a tentative D call TRBD1 (6 bases). The germline gives CDR1 SGHRS, CDR2 YFSETQ. This CDR3 comprises 16 residues. With 7 bases removed from V and 0 bases from J, the gap between germline ends came to 14 bases. The CDR3 protein is CASYPTGPSGANVLTF. The CDR3 DNA reads TGCGCCAGCTACCCCACAGGGCCCTCTGGGGCCAACGTCCTGACTTTC. The entire variable domain, with the rest obtained from reference TRBV5-1 and TRBJ2-6, is as follows: KAGVTQTPRYLIKTRGQQVTLSCSPISGHRSVSWYQQTPGQGLQFLFEYFSETQRNKGNFPGRFSGRQFSNSRSEMNVSTLELGDSALYLCASYPTGPSGANVLTFGAGSRLTVL.

This clone was counted a few times. This sequence joins TRBV29-1 and TRBJ1-2, with 7 bases aligning to TRBD1. The CDR3 length is 14 residues. Germline values: CDR1 SQVTM, CDR2 ANQGSEA. V gave up 4 bases and J gave up 4 bases; unmatched junction bases: 9. The chain's CDR3 is CSVAGGGQLYGYTF. CDR3 DNA sequence: TGCAGCGTTGCGGGTGGGGGACAGCTCTATGGCTACACCTTC. Full variable domain (outside the CDR3, taken from reference TRBV29-1 and TRBJ1-2): SAVISQKPSRDICQRGTSLTIQCQVDSQVTMMFWYRQQPGQSLTLIATANQGSEATYESGFVIDKFPISRPNLTFSTLTVSNMSPEDSSIYLCSVAGGGQLYGYTFGSGTRLTVV.

This clone has more than one count but fewer than ten. The rearrangement links TRBV5-1 to TRBJ1-6; D unclear. This CDR3 has 18 residues. Germline CDR1 and CDR2: SGHRS and YFSETQ. V was trimmed by 0 bases and J by 2 bases, leaving 15 bases between them. The CDR3 sequence: CASSLGLGSEAYNSPLHF. Written as DNA, the CDR3 is TGCGCCAGCAGCTTGGGTTTGGGGAGTGAGGCCTATAATTCACCCCTCCACTTT. Drawing the rest from reference TRBV5-1 and TRBJ1-6, the complete variable domain is KAGVTQTPRYLIKTRGQQVTLSCSPISGHRSVSWYQQTPGQGLQFLFEYFSETQRNKGNFPGRFSGRQFSNSRSEMNVSTLELGDSALYLCASSLGLGSEAYNSPLHFGNGTRLTVT.

In regard to this clone: This could be a read error, since a much larger clone is one nucleotide away. The gene calls are TRBV7-9 and TRBJ1-2; D uncertain. The CDR3 runs 11 residues. V was shortened by 4 bases and J by 2 bases, with 2 bases between the two germline ends. CDR1 and CDR2 (germline): SEHNR, FQNEAQ (reference sequence). For the CDR3, the DNA is TGTGCCAGCAGCTCGAACTATGGCTACACCTTC. Translation: CASSSNYGYTF.

This CDR3 reads CASSLRDTYNEQFF. For the CDR3, the DNA is TGTGCCAGCAGCCTCCGGGACACCTACAATGAGCAGTTCTTC. The rearrangement joins TRBV7-2 to TRBJ2-1; possibly TRBD1 for D (6 bases). Germline V gene data show CDR1 as SGHTA and CDR2 as FQGNSA. This CDR3 is built from 14 residues. V was trimmed by 5 bases and J by 2 bases, leaving 10 bases between them.